A selection of T cell receptor beta chains follows, all from one sample in a study of T cells in Graves' hyperthyroidism and ophthalmopathy. MiXCR, run by TCRdb on the multiplex PCR reads, gives a single entry per CDR3 protein. Of about 400,000 distinct CDR3 sequences in the sample, roughly 15% are singletons; the top ten hold less than 15%. The material sequenced was blood. These receptors were obtained from a man aged 18 to 30 with Graves' ophthalmopathy. Each CDR3 is given with its conserved first and last residue. The D gene is left open where the match is weak. Clone size is not always given. Where it is, it says once, few, many or a class for expanded clones.

medium-sized	-	TRBV20-1	TRBJ2-1	CSASDNEQFF	TGCAGTGCAAGCGACAATGAGCAGTTCTTC
many	-	TRBV30	TRBJ1-3	CASPDTGNTIYF	TGTGCCTCCCCGGACACTGGAAACACCATATATTTT
many	TRBD1	TRBV5-1	TRBJ1-1	CASSPEQGLRTEAFF	TGCGCCAGCAGCCCGGAACAGGGGCTGAGGACTGAAGCTTTCTTT
-	-	TRBV6-1	TRBJ2-2	CASKGGDTGELFF	TGTGCCAGCAAGGGGGGGGACACCGGGGAGCTGTTTTTT
many	-	TRBV29-1	TRBJ1-2	CSAGEGNGYTF	TGCAGCGCAGGCGAGGGCAATGGCTACACCTTC
many	-	TRBV27	TRBJ1-5	CASSTRMHSNQPQHF	TGTGCCAGCAGCACGAGGATGCATAGCAATCAGCCCCAGCATTTT
many	-	TRBV3-1	TRBJ2-7	CASSQYSYEQYF	TGTGCCAGCAGCCAGTACTCCTACGAGCAGTACTTC
many	TRBD2	TRBV5-1	TRBJ2-7	CASSFVAGVYEQYF	TGCGCCAGCAGCTTCGTGGCGGGAGTCTACGAGCAGTACTTC
few	-	TRBV6-6	TRBJ2-2	CASSYRGTGELFF	TGTGCCAGCAGTTACAGGGGTACCGGGGAGCTGTTTTTT
many	-	TRBV3-1	TRBJ2-4	CASSPVSAKNIQYF	TGTGCCAGCAGTCCCGTATCAGCCAAAAACATTCAGTACTTC
-	TRBD1	TRBV7-9	TRBJ2-3	CAGSVTVGTDTDTQYF	TGTGCCGGCAGCGTCACCGTCGGGACAGACACAGATACGCAGTATTTT
many	TRBD1	TRBV2	TRBJ1-5	CASSAGQRNQPQHF	TGTGCCAGCAGTGCGGGACAGAGAAATCAGCCCCAGCATTTT
-	-	TRBV15	TRBJ2-7	CATSRDNREPYEQYF	TGTGCCACCAGCAGAGATAACCGGGAACCCTACGAGCAGTACTTC
-	-	TRBV6-1	TRBJ1-3	CASSPEQPSSGNTIYF	TGTGCCAGCTCACCGGAACAGCCGAGCTCTGGAAACACCATATATTTT
many	-	TRBV6-1	TRBJ1-4	CASRPEGVFEKLFF	TGTGCCAGCAGACCCGAGGGGGTATTCGAAAAACTGTTTTTT
few	-	TRBV5-1	TRBJ2-5	CASSLARSRETQYF	TGCGCCAGCAGCTTGGCCCGGAGTCGCGAGACCCAGTACTTC
-	-	TRBV2	TRBJ2-7	CASGTPTYEQYF	TGTGCCAGCGGGACTCCAACCTACGAGCAGTACTTC
few	TRBD1	TRBV29-1	TRBJ1-3	CSVELRTGLGNTIYF	TGCAGCGTTGAACTTAGGACAGGGCTCGGAAACACCATATATTTT
few	-	TRBV4-1	TRBJ2-1	CASSQDSSVTYNEQFF	TGCGCCAGCAGCCAAGATTCAAGCGTAACCTACAATGAGCAGTTCTTC
-	-	TRBV18	TRBJ1-1	CASSPPPRVTWNTEASF	TGTGCCAGCTCACCACCGCCCCGAGTAACCTGGAACACTGAAGCTTCCTTT
many	-	TRBV7-9	TRBJ1-2	CASSWDIFYGYTF	TGTGCCAGCAGTTGGGACATTTTTTATGGCTACACCTTC
many	-	TRBV20-1	TRBJ1-5	CSARRSNQPQHF	TGCAGTGCTAGGAGGAGCAATCAGCCCCAGCATTTT
many	-	TRBV2	TRBJ2-2	CASSRDTLNTGELFF	TGTGCCAGCAGCCGGGACACCCTAAACACCGGGGAGCTGTTTTTT